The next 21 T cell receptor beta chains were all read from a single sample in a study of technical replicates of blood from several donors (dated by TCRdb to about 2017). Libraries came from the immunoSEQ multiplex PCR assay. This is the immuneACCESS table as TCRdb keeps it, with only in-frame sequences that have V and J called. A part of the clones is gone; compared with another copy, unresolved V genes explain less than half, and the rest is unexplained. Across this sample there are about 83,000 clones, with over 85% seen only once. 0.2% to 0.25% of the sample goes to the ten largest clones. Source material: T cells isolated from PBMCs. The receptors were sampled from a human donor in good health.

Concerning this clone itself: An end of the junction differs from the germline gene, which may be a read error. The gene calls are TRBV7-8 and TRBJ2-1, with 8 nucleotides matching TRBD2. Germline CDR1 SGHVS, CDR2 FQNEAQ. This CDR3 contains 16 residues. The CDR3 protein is CASSLSAGGSFNEQFF. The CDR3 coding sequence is TGTGCCAGCAGCTTAAGCGCGGGGGGCTCCTTCAATGAGCAGTTCTTC.

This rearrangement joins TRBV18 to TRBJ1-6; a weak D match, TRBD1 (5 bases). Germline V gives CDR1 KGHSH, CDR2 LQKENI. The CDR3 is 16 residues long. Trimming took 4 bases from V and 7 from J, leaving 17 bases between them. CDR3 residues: CASSLLNRNPNSPLHF. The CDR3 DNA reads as TGTGCCAGCTCACTTTTAAACAGGAATCCCAATTCACCCCTCCACTTT.

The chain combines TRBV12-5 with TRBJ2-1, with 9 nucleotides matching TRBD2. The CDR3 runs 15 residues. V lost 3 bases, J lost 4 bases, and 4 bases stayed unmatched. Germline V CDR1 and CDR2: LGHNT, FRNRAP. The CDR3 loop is CASGFLAGTYNEQFF. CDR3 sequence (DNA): TGTGCTAGTGGTTTTCTAGCGGGGACTTACAATGAGCAGTTCTTC.

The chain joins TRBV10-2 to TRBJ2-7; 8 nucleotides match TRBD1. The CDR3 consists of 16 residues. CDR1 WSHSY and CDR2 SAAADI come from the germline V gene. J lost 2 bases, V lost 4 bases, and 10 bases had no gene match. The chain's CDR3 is CASSGQGAIATYEQYF. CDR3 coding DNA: TGCGCCAGCAGTGGTCAGGGGGCAATCGCCACCTACGAGCAGTACTTC.

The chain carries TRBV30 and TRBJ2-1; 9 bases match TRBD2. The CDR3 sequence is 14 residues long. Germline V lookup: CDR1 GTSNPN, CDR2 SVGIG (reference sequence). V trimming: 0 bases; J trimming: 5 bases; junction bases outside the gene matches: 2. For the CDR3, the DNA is TGTGCCTGGAGTGTCGGGACTAGCAACAATGAGCAGTTCTTC. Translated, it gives CAWSVGTSNNEQFF.

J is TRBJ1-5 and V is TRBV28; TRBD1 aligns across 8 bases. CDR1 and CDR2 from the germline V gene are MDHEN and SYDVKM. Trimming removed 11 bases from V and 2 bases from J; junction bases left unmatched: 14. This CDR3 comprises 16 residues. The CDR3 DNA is TGTGCCGTCGGACAGGGACAAGATGGGGGCAATCAGCCCCAGCATTTT. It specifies CAVGQGQDGGNQPQHF.

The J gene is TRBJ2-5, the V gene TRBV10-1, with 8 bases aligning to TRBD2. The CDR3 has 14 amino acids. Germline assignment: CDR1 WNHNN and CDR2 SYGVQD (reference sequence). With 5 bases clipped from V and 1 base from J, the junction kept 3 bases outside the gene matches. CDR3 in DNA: TGCGCCAGCAGTAGAGCGGGAGTCCAAGAGACCCAGTACTTC. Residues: CASSRAGVQETQYF.

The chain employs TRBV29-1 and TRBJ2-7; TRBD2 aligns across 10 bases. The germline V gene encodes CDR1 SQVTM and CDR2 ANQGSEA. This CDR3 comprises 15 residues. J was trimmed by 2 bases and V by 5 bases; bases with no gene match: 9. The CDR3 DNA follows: TGCAGCGTTAAATTCAGGCTAGCGGGAGCCTACGAGCAGTACTTC. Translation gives CSVKFRLAGAYEQYF.

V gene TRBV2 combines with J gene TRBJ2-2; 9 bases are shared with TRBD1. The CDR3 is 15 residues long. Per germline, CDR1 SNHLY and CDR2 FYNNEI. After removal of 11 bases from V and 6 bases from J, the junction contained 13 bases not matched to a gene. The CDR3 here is CAVSEGTGYAGELFF. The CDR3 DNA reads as TGTGCCGTATCAGAGGGGACAGGGTACGCCGGGGAGCTGTTTTTT. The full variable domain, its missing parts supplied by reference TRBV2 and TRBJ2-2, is EPEVTQTPSHQVTQMGQEVILRCVPISNHLYFYWYRQILGQKVEFLVSFYNNEISEKSEIFDDQFSVERPDGSNFTLKIRSTKLEDSAMYFCAVSEGTGYAGELFFGEGSRLTVL.

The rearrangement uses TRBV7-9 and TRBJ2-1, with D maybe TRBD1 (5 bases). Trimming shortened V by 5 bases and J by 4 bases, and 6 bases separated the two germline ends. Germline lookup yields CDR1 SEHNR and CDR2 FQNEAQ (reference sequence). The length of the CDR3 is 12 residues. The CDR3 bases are TGTGCCAGCAGCCCAGGGTACAATGAGCAGTTCTTC. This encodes CASSPGYNEQFF.

CDR3 amino acids: CASSLGQGGYEQYF. The CDR3 DNA follows: TGTGCCAGCAGCCTTGGACAGGGGGGCTACGAGCAGTACTTC. The chain recombines TRBV6-1 with TRBJ2-7; 10 bases fit TRBD1. Germline assignment: CDR1 MNHNS and CDR2 SASEGT. The CDR3 length is 14 residues. V shed 6 bases and J 3 bases; nucleotides not matched to a gene: 5.

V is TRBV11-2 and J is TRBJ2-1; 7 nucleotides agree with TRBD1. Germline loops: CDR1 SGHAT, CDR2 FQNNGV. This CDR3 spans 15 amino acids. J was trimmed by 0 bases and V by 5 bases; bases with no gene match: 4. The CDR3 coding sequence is TGTGCCAGCAGCGGGGGACAGAGCTCCTACAATGAGCAGTTCTTC. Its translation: CASSGGQSSYNEQFF.

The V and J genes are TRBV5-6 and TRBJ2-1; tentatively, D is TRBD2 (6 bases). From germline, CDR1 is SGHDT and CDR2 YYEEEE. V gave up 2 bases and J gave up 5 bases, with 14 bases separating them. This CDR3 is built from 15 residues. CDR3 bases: TGTGCCAGCAGCTTTGGCCCCGGGAGTCACAATGAGCAGTTCTTC. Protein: CASSFGPGSHNEQFF.

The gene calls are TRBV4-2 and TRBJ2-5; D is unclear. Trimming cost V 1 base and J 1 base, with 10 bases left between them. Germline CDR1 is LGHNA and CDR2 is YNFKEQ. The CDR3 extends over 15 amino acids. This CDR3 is CASSQGTDPQETQYF. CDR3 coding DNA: TGTGCCAGCAGCCAAGGCACTGATCCCCAAGAGACCCAGTACTTC.

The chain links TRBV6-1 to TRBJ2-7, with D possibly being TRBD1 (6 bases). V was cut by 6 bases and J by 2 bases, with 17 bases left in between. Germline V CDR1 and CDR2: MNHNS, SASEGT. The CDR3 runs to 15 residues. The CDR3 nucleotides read TGTGCCAGCAGCTTAAGACAGGAGCAGACCTACGAGCAGTACTTC. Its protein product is CASSLRQEQTYEQYF.

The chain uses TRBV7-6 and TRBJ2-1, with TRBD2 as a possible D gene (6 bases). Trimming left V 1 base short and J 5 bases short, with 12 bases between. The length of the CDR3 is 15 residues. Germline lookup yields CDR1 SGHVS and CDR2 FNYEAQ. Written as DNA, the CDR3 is TGTGCCAGCAGCTTAGGGGCCGGGAGTCACAATGAGCAGTTCTTC. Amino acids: CASSLGAGSHNEQFF.

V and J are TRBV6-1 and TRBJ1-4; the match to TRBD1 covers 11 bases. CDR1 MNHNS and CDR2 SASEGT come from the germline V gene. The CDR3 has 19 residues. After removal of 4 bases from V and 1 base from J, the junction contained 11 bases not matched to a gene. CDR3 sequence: CASSAGRTGGAVTNEKLFF. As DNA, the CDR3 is TGTGCCAGCAGTGCGGGACGGACAGGGGGCGCGGTAACTAATGAAAAACTGTTTTTT.

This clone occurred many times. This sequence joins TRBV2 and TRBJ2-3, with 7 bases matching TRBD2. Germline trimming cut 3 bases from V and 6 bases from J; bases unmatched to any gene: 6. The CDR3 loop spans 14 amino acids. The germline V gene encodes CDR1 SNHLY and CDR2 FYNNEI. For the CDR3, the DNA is TGTGCCAGCAGTGATGGACTAGAGGTGGATACGCAGTATTTT. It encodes CASSDGLEVDTQYF.

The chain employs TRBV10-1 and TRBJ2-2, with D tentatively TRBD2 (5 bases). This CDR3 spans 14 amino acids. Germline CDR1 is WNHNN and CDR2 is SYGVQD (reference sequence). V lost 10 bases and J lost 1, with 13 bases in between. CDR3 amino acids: CATRGGLNTGELFF. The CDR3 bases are TGCGCCACCCGAGGCGGGCTGAACACCGGGGAGCTGTTTTTT.

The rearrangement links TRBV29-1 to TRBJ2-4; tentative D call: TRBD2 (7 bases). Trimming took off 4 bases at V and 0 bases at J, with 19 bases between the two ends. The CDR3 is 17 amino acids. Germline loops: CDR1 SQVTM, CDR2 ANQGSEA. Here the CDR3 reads CSVGGLEGGLAKNIQYF. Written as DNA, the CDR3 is TGCAGCGTTGGAGGACTAGAAGGGGGGTTAGCCAAAAACATTCAGTACTTC.

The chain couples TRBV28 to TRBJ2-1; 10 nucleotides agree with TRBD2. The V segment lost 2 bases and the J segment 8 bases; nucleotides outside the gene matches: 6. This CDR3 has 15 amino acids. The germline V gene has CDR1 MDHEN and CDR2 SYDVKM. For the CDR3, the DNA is TGTGCCAGCAGTTTACGGGTAGCGGGAGGATATGAGCAGTTCTTC. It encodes CASSLRVAGGYEQFF.